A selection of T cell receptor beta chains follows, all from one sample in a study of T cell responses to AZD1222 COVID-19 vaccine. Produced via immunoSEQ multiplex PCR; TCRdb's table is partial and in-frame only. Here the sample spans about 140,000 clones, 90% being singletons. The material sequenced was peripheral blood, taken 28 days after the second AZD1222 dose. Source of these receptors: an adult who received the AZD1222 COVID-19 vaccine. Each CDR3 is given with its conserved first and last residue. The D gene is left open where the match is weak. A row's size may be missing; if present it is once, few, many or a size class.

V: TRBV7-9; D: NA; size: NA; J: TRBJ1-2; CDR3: CASSLNSPTSSYGYTF; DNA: TGTGCCAGCAGCTTGAACAGTCCAACATCTTCCTATGGCTACACCTTC
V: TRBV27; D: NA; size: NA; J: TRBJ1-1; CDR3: CASSLMQNTEAFF; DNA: TGTGCCAGCAGTTTGATGCAGAACACTGAAGCTTTCTTT
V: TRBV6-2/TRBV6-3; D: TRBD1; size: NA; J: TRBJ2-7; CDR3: CASSPDRGSFHEQYF; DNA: TGTGCCAGCAGCCCGGACAGGGGCTCTTTCCACGAGCAGTACTTC
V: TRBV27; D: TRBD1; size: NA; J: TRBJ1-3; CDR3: CASRGQDSGNTIYF; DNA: TGTGCCAGCAGGGGACAGGACTCTGGAAACACCATATATTTT
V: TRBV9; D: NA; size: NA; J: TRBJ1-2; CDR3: CASTRQGWGYTF; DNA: TGTGCCAGCACCCGGCAGGGTTGGGGCTACACCTTC
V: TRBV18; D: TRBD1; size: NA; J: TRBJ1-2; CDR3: CASSPPTGGSINYGYTF; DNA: TGTGCCAGCTCACCGCCGACAGGGGGATCAATTAACTATGGCTACACCTTC
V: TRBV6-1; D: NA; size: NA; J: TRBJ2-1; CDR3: CASSELRYNEQFF; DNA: TGTGCCAGCAGTGAATTACGTTACAATGAGCAGTTCTTC
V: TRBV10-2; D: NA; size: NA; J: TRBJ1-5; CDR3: CASRDIGDSSDIHF; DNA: TGCGCCAGCCGAGATATAGGGGACTCAAGTGATATCCATTTT
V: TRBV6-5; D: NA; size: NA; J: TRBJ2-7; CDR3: CASSYGWDNEQYF; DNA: TGTGCCAGCAGTTATGGTTGGGACAACGAGCAGTACTTC
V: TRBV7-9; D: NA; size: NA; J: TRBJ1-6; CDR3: CASSSLAQTYNSPLHF; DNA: TGTGCCAGCAGCTCTCTGGCCCAAACCTATAATTCACCCCTCCACTTT
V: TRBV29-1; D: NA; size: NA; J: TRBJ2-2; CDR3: CSVARGNTGELFF; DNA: TGCAGCGTTGCCCGGGGTAACACCGGGGAGCTGTTTTTT
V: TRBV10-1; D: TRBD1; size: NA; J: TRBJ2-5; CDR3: CASSNGQGAKTQYF; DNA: TGCGCCAGCAGTAACGGACAGGGGGCTAAGACCCAGTACTTC
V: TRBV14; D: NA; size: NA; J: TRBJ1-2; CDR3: CASSQDTGVYGYTF; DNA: TGTGCCAGCAGCCAAGATACGGGGGTCTATGGCTACACCTTC
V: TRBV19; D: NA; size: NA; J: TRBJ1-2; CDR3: CASSIVLDGYGYTF; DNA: TGTGCCAGTAGTATAGTCCTGGACGGATATGGCTACACCTTC
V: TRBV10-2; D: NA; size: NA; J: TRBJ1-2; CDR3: CASSEHQEPPGVTYGYTF; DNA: TGCGCCAGCAGTGAGCATCAAGAACCACCGGGGGTGACATATGGCTACACCTTC
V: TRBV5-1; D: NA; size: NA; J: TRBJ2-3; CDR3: CASSLHPGHTDTQYF; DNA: TGCGCCAGCAGCTTGCATCCAGGGCACACAGATACGCAGTATTTT
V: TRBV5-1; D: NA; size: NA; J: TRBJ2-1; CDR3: CASSLSGGYNEQFF; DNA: TGCGCCAGCAGCTTGTCAGGTGGCTACAATGAGCAGTTCTTC
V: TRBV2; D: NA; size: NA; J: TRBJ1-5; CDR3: CASSERFSNQPQHF; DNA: TGTGCCAGCAGTGAAAGGTTTAGCAATCAGCCCCAGCATTTT
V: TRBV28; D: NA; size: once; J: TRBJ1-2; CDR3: CASSFQGHGGYGYTF; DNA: TGTGCCAGCAGTTTTCAAGGGCACGGGGGCTATGGCTACACCTTC
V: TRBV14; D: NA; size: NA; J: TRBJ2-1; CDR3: CASSQVVGLGNEQFF; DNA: TGTGCCAGCAGCCAAGTTGTTGGCTTGGGCAATGAGCAGTTCTTC
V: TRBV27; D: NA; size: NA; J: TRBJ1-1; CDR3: CASSPWGELNTEAFF; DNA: TGTGCCAGCAGTCCCTGGGGGGAATTGAACACTGAAGCTTTCTTT
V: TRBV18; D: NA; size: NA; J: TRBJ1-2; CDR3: CASSPPRPGLTNYGYTF; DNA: TGTGCCAGCTCACCACCGAGACCAGGGCTTACTAACTATGGCTACACCTTC
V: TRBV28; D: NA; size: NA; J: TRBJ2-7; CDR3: CASSVPSEQYF; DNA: TGTGCCAGCAGTGTTCCTTCCGAGCAGTACTTC
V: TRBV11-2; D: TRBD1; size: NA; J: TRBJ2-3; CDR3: CASSSTQGGDTQYF; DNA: TGTGCCAGCAGCTCGACACAGGGGGGAGATACGCAGTATTTT
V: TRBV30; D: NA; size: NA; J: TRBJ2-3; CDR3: CAWIPWVQDTQYF; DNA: TGTGCCTGGATACCGTGGGTTCAAGATACGCAGTATTTT
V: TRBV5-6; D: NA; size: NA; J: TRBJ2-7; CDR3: CASSTPFEDPYEQYF; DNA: TGTGCCAGCAGCACCCCTTTTGAGGACCCCTACGAGCAGTACTTC
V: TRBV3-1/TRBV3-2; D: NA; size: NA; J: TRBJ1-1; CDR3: CASSQVGHTEAFF; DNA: TGTGCCAGCAGCCAAGTAGGGCACACTGAAGCTTTCTTT
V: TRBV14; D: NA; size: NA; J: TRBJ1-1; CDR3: CASSRSLNTEAFF; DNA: TGTGCCAGCAGCCGATCATTGAACACTGAAGCTTTCTTT
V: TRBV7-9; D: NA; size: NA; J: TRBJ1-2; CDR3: CASSFSGFNYGYTF; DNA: TGTGCCAGCAGCTTTTCAGGGTTCAACTATGGCTACACCTTC
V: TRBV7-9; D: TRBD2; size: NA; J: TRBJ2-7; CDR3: CASSFGGASSEQYF; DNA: TGTGCCAGCAGCTTCGGGGGGGCCTCCTCCGAGCAGTACTTC
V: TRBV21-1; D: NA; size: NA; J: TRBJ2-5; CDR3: CASSWGQGGPETQYF; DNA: TGTGCCAGCAGCTGGGGACAGGGGGGTCCAGAGACCCAGTACTTC
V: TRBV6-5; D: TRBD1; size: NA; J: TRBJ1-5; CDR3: CATRQGTNQPQHF; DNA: TGTGCCACCCGACAGGGTACGAATCAGCCCCAGCATTTT
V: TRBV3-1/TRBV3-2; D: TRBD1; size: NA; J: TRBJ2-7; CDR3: CASSQDYIRQGLPEQYF; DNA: TGTGCCAGCAGCCAAGACTACATAAGACAGGGGCTTCCCGAGCAGTACTTC
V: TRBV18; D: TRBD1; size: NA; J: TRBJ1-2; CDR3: CASSAGQGNGYTF; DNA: TGTGCCAGCTCAGCTGGACAGGGGAACGGCTACACCTTC
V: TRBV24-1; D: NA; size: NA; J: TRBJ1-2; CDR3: CATSDSEGRNYGYTF; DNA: TGTGCCACCAGTGATTCAGAGGGACGGAACTATGGCTACACCTTC
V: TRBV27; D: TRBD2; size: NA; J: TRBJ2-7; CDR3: CASRTGAGLAREQYF; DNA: TGTGCCAGCAGGACGGGAGCAGGACTAGCGCGGGAGCAGTACTTC
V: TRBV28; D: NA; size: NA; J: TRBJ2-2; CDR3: CASGDRTNTGELFF; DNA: TGTGCCAGCGGAGACAGGACCAACACCGGGGAGCTGTTTTTT
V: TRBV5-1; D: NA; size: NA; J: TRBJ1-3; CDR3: CASSFEGGSGNTIYF; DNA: TGCGCCAGCAGCTTTGAGGGGGGCTCTGGAAACACCATATATTTT
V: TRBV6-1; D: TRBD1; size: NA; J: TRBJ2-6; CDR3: CASSGHRGYGANVLTF; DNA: TGTGCCAGCAGTGGACACAGGGGCTACGGGGCCAACGTCCTGACTTTC
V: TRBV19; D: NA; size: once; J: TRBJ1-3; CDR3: CASRGYSGNTIYF; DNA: TGTGCCAGTCGTGGCTACTCTGGAAACACCATATATTTT